This TCR beta chain was recorded in a study of T cell repertoires in cytomegalovirus infection. Study in general: Peptides in the study included HLA-C-restricted and HLA-B-restricted CMV epitopes.

TCRdb itself ran the reads through MiXCR, one entry per CDR3 protein. The sample records approximately 470,000 distinct CDR3 sequences, about two fifths being singletons. The V end was cut by 7 bases, the J end by 0 bases, with 15 bases between. This CDR3 region has 15 residues. Germline V CDR1 and CDR2: MNHNY, SVGAGI (reference sequence). This clonotype was seen just once. What it binds is unknown. Sequences were derived from cultured PBMCs, sampled from culture after CMV antigen stimulation. The chain uses TRBV6-6 and TRBJ1-1; maybe TRBD1 (5 bases). The receptor was isolated from a human donor in good health (CMV status not recorded). Some clones in this sample may be carry-over from other donors' samples. CDR3 nucleotides: TGTGCCAGCACCAGGGAAGAAGGGGTGAACACTGAAGCTTTCTTT. It translates to CASTREEGVNTEAFF.